The TCR beta chain under discussion was sequenced for a study of blood T cell repertoires in COVID-19. Looking at the study overall: The United States, Italy and Spain supplied acute and convalescent COVID-19 samples. Nucleic acid was either cDNA or gDNA, and it came from T cells, B-cell-depleted T cells, or PBMCs.

The germline V and J ends were trimmed by 5 bases and 5 bases, with 13 bases remaining between them. Per the germline V gene, CDR1 is MNHEY and CDR2 is SMNVEV (reference sequence). This CDR3 has 14 residues. In the source study's methods: Reference gene primer amplification yielded estimated nucleated cell counts. Some clones are missing from TCRdb's copy, which holds only in-frame ones; the method was immunoSEQ multiplex PCR. V and J calls and clone size are given by that table; D and trimming were obtained from the DNA. The sample contains about 26,000 clones, over 80% of which appear only once. The rearrangement joins TRBV27 to TRBJ1-5; D gene uncertain. The TCR sequence derives from a human donor in a cohort sampled during active COVID-19. Sequences were obtained from peripheral blood. The CDR3 sequence: CASSGRHAYQPQHF. As DNA, the CDR3 is TGTGCCAGCAGTGGGAGACACGCCTATCAGCCCCAGCATTTT.